Shown below are 31 T cell receptor beta chains from a single sample sequenced in a study of blood T cell repertoires in COVID-19. Sequencing used immunoSEQ multiplex PCR; TCRdb keeps in-frame clones, though not all of them. The data contain approximately 500,000 clones, approximately 85% of them seen just once; the ten biggest clones take up more than 3%. The sequencing input was peripheral blood. These receptors all come from a human donor in a cohort sampled during active COVID-19.

The V and J genes are TRBV5-1 and TRBJ2-5; maybe TRBD2 (6 bases). The CDR3 is 14 residues long. The V gene lost 4 bases and the J gene lost 9 bases, with 19 bases spanning the gap. Germline values: CDR1 SGHRS, CDR2 YFSETQ. CDR3 loop: CASSPLPVREPQYF. CDR3 DNA sequence: TGCGCCAGCAGCCCCCTGCCTGTTCGGGAGCCCCAGTACTTC.

This chain connects TRBV11-2 to TRBJ2-7; the match to TRBD2 covers 12 bases. V was pared by 6 bases and J by 1 base, with 7 bases of the junction left unmatched. In germline, CDR1 is SGHAT, CDR2 FQNNGV. This CDR3 has 16 amino acids. The CDR3 sequence: CASRPTSGRRSYEQYF. DNA of the CDR3: TGTGCCAGCAGACCCACTAGCGGGAGGAGGTCCTACGAGCAGTACTTC.

The chain employs TRBV30 and TRBJ2-1, with 9 nucleotides matching TRBD2. V gave up 1 base and J gave up 8 bases; unmatched junction bases: 6. This CDR3 comprises 14 residues. Germline CDR1 GTSNPN, CDR2 SVGIG (reference sequence). The CDR3 DNA sequence: TGTGCCTGGAGTGCGACTAGCGGAGGCCATGAGCAGTTCTTC. This translates into CAWSATSGGHEQFF.

This chain connects TRBV7-3 to TRBJ2-5; a possible D gene is TRBD2 (5 bases). The CDR3 is made up of 15 amino acids. The germline V gene has CDR1 SGHTA and CDR2 FQGTGA. Trimming took off 5 bases at V and 2 bases at J, with 15 bases between the two ends. The CDR3, as DNA: TGTGCCAGCAGCCTCGTGGCGGGTCGTCAAGAGACCCAGTACTTC. This codes for CASSLVAGRQETQYF.

V usage is TRBV5-6 and J usage is TRBJ2-7; TRBD2 might be the D (5 bases). Germline V gives CDR1 SGHDT, CDR2 YYEEEE. V lost 0 bases and J 4 bases, leaving 8 bases between the germline ends. CDR3 size: 13 residues. The CDR3 DNA sequence: TGTGCCAGCAGCTTGGCTAGCAGGTACGAGCAGTACTTC. Its protein product is CASSLASRYEQYF.

The rearrangement links TRBV20-1 to TRBJ2-7; TRBD2 might be the D (5 bases). V lost 5 bases, J lost 0 bases, and 17 bases lay in between. CDR1 is DFQATT and CDR2 is SNEGSKA in the germline V gene (reference sequence). This CDR3 region has 15 residues. The CDR3 protein is CSARDGSVSSYEQYF. CDR3 bases: TGCAGTGCTCGTGATGGGAGCGTGAGCTCCTACGAGCAGTACTTC.

This clone was counted many times. The gene calls are TRBV19 and TRBJ2-7; a weak D match, TRBD1 (6 bases). This CDR3 region has 13 residues. V was cut by 3 bases and J by 5 bases, with 11 bases left in between. Germline CDR1 LNHDA, CDR2 SQIVND (reference sequence). CDR3 sequence: CASSISRGNEQYF. In DNA form, the CDR3 reads TGTGCCAGTAGTATTAGCAGGGGCAACGAGCAGTACTTC.

The chain recombines TRBV7-8 with TRBJ2-1; D is possibly TRBD2 (6 bases). V lost 1 base to trimming and J lost 2 bases, with 15 bases between them. This CDR3 region has 17 residues. Germline V gene sequence: CDR1 SGHVS, CDR2 FQNEAQ. The CDR3 DNA reads as TGTGCCAGCAGCTTAGAGGTTAGCGGTAAGACCTACAATGAGCAGTTCTTC. Its protein product is CASSLEVSGKTYNEQFF.

V is TRBV9 and J is TRBJ1-4, with D uncertain. Germline assignment: CDR1 SGDLS and CDR2 YYNGEE. V was trimmed by 4 bases and J by 1 base, leaving 2 bases between them. This CDR3 has 12 amino acids. DNA of the CDR3: TGTGCCAGCAGCCGAACTAATGAAAAACTGTTTTTT. Its protein is CASSRTNEKLFF.

The chain employs TRBV14 and TRBJ2-6; no definite D call. This CDR3 comprises 15 residues. Per the germline V gene, CDR1 is SGHDN and CDR2 is FVKESK. Trimming took 4 bases from V and 0 from J, leaving 7 bases between them. The CDR3 protein is CASSPRSSGANVLTF. Here the CDR3 DNA reads TGTGCCAGCAGCCCTCGGAGCTCTGGGGCCAACGTCCTGACTTTC.

This chain joins TRBV7-2 and TRBJ2-1; 7 nucleotides agree with TRBD2. V dropped 0 bases and J dropped 2; count of bases not matched to a gene: 7. Germline CDR1 reads SGHTA; CDR2 reads FQGNSA. This CDR3 has 17 amino acids. The CDR3 coding sequence is TGTGCCAGCAGCTTAGCGGCTAGCGGACCCCCCTACAATGAGCAGTTCTTC. Protein sequence: CASSLAASGPPYNEQFF.

This clone was seen only once. The chain has TRBV7-9 and TRBJ1-1; D unclear. Germline V CDR1 and CDR2: SEHNR, FQNEAQ (reference sequence). Trimming removed 1 base from V and 1 base from J, with 10 bases in between. The CDR3 has 15 amino acids. The CDR3 bases are TGTGCCAGCAGCTTAGTGAACAGAGCGAACACTGAAGCTTTCTTT. This gives the protein CASSLVNRANTEAFF.

The V and J genes are TRBV7-8 and TRBJ1-2; possibly TRBD1 for D (5 bases). The V end lost 2 bases, the J end lost 4 bases, and 14 bases lay between the germline ends. The CDR3 loop spans 15 amino acids. CDR1 and CDR2 from the germline V gene are SGHVS and FQNEAQ. CDR3 in DNA: TGTGCCAGCAGCTTATTCGACGGGGGTGCCTATGGCTACACCTTC. Protein product: CASSLFDGGAYGYTF.

The chain carries TRBV5-1 and TRBJ1-5; possibly TRBD1 for D (6 bases). The CDR3 is made up of 15 amino acids. The V end lost 4 bases, the J end lost 3 bases, and 14 bases lay between the germline ends. Germline CDR1 reads SGHRS; CDR2 reads YFSETQ. This CDR3 is CASSIQGLANQPQHF. CDR3 DNA sequence: TGCGCCAGCAGCATCCAGGGGCTCGCCAATCAGCCCCAGCATTTT.

The V and J genes are TRBV27 and TRBJ2-7; D might be TRBD2 (5 bases). Germline values: CDR1 MNHEY, CDR2 SMNVEV (reference sequence). The CDR3 sequence is 15 residues long. The germline V and J ends were trimmed by 5 bases and 5 bases, with 19 bases remaining between them. The CDR3 nucleotides read TGTGCCAGCAGTCCCACCCTCGGGGTATTCGACGAGCAGTACTTC. Translated: CASSPTLGVFDEQYF.

The chain joins TRBV2 to TRBJ2-3; a weak D match, TRBD1 (5 bases). The CDR3 runs 15 residues. Germline V gives CDR1 SNHLY, CDR2 FYNNEI. Trimming took off 2 bases at V and 2 bases at J, with 11 bases between the two ends. Here the CDR3 reads CASSEWQGYTDTQYF. The DNA for the CDR3 is TGTGCCAGCAGTGAATGGCAGGGCTACACAGATACGCAGTATTTT.

J is TRBJ2-7 and V is TRBV7-2, with 7 positions matching TRBD1. The length of the CDR3 is 14 residues. Per the germline V gene, CDR1 is SGHTA and CDR2 is FQGNSA. The junction had 3 bases not matched to a gene; V was cut back by 0 bases and J by 4 bases. CDR3 nucleotide sequence: TGTGCCAGCAGCTTAGCGGGACAGCTGTACGAGCAGTACTTC. The encoded protein is CASSLAGQLYEQYF.

V and J are TRBV5-1 and TRBJ2-1; 8 nucleotides match TRBD2. V lost 7 bases, J lost 7 bases, and 13 bases stayed unmatched. The CDR3 extends over 15 amino acids. Germline V gene lookup returns CDR1 SGHRS and CDR2 YFSETQ. The DNA for the CDR3 is TGCGCCAGCGGATTTAGCGGGGCGCGAGGGAATGAGCAGTTCTTC. Translation gives CASGFSGARGNEQFF.

V gene TRBV3-1 (or the pseudogene TRBV3-2) combines with J gene TRBJ1-2, with D maybe TRBD1 (5 bases). The V gene's germline CDR1 is LGHDT and CDR2 YNNKEL (reference sequence). This CDR3 is built from 12 residues. V dropped 0 bases and J dropped 11 bases, with 10 bases sitting between them. CDR3 protein: CASSQEGLFYTF. The CDR3 nucleotides are TGTGCCAGCAGCCAAGAGGGACTTTTTTACACCTTC.

The chain combines TRBV10-3 with TRBJ1-1; 11 bases map to TRBD1. The CDR3 length is 16 residues. Germline loops: CDR1 ENHRY, CDR2 SYGVKD. Losses at the gene ends were 5 bases for V and 5 bases for J; bases not matched to a gene: 10. The CDR3 coding sequence is TGTGCCATCAGTCCGGACAGGGGGCGAAGTGGTACTGAAGCTTTCTTT. It is translated as CAISPDRGRSGTEAFF.

The chain uses TRBV15 and TRBJ2-1; D is perhaps TRBD2 (5 bases). The V gene lost 0 bases and the J gene lost 4 bases, with 7 bases spanning the gap. The V gene's germline CDR1 is LNHNV and CDR2 YYDKDF (reference sequence). This CDR3 has 14 amino acids. Here the CDR3 reads CATSREDLYNEQFF. In DNA form, the CDR3 reads TGTGCCACCAGCAGAGAGGACTTGTACAATGAGCAGTTCTTC.

This clone was seen once. The chain uses TRBV6-2 or TRBV6-3 and TRBJ2-5; a possible D gene is TRBD2 (6 bases). The CDR3 length is 14 residues. In germline, CDR1 is MNHEY, CDR2 SVGEGT. V was trimmed by 4 bases and J by 2 bases, leaving 11 bases between them. CDR3 residues: CASSSFGTQETQYF. The CDR3 DNA sequence: TGTGCCAGCAGTTCTTTCGGGACTCAAGAGACCCAGTACTTC.

The chain has TRBV20-1 and TRBJ2-1, with TRBD2 identical over 7 bases. Germline values: CDR1 DFQATT, CDR2 SNEGSKA (reference sequence). The CDR3 loop spans 14 amino acids. V was clipped by 3 bases and J by 8 bases; unmatched bases: 10. The CDR3 is CSASGGVRSHEQFF. The DNA of the CDR3 is TGCAGTGCTAGTGGGGGGGTGAGGTCACATGAGCAGTTCTTC.

This clone has just one count. The chain employs TRBV19 and TRBJ2-5; 9 bases line up with TRBD2. Germline CDR1 and CDR2: LNHDA and SQIVND (reference sequence). The V and J ends lost 4 bases and 1 base, in that order; junction bases with no gene match: 1. The CDR3 length is 14 residues. The CDR3 here is CASSKGLAQETQYF. The CDR3 bases are TGTGCCAGTAGTAAGGGACTAGCCCAAGAGACCCAGTACTTC.

The V and J genes are TRBV11-2 and TRBJ2-7; TRBD1 might be the D (7 bases). CDR3 length equals 13 residues. Germline values: CDR1 SGHAT, CDR2 FQNNGV. V was shortened by 4 bases and J by 7 bases, with 14 bases between the two germline ends. CDR3 residues: CASSSEGAGEQYF. In DNA, the CDR3 is TGTGCCAGCAGCTCGGAGGGGGCGGGTGAGCAGTACTTC.

The rearrangement uses TRBV7-2 and TRBJ2-7, with D possibly matching TRBD1 (5 bases). The germline V gene has CDR1 SGHTA and CDR2 FQGNSA. CDR3 length: 15 residues. Trimming pared 5 bases from V and 0 bases from J, leaving 14 bases between. The CDR3: CASSPERRASYEQYF. As DNA, the CDR3 is TGTGCCAGCAGCCCCGAACGCAGGGCCTCCTACGAGCAGTACTTC.

The gene calls are TRBV27 and TRBJ2-7, with 10 bases that match TRBD2. The CDR3 loop spans 14 amino acids. Looked up from germline, CDR1 is MNHEY and CDR2 is SMNVEV (reference sequence). J was trimmed by 2 bases and V by 4 bases; bases with no gene match: 2. The CDR3 loop reads CASSYTSGTYEQYF. The CDR3 nucleotides read TGTGCCAGCAGTTATACTAGCGGGACCTACGAGCAGTACTTC.

The V and J genes are TRBV25-1 and TRBJ1-2; D is possibly TRBD1 (5 bases). The CDR3 covers 13 residues. V lost 0 bases, J lost 7 bases, and 9 bases lay in between. CDR1 MGHDK and CDR2 SYGVNS come from the germline V gene. Here the CDR3 DNA reads TGTGCCAGCAGTGAATATAGACAGAGTGGCTACACCTTC. Translation: CASSEYRQSGYTF.

This chain connects TRBV9 to TRBJ1-4; 8 bases align to TRBD1. Trimming took 0 bases from V and 0 from J; bases not matched to a gene: 7. The CDR3 contains 18 residues. Germline V lookup: CDR1 SGDLS, CDR2 YYNGEE. The CDR3 spells CASSVGGGTGSTNEKLFF. In DNA form, the CDR3 reads TGTGCCAGCAGCGTAGGTGGTGGGACAGGCTCAACTAATGAAAAACTGTTTTTT.

In its sample, this clone was seen once. The chain uses TRBV4-1 and TRBJ1-5; a weak D match, TRBD1 (5 bases). The CDR3 is made up of 16 amino acids. The V gene lost 0 bases and the J gene lost 4 bases, with 13 bases spanning the gap. CDR1 is MGHRA and CDR2 is YSYEKL in the germline V gene. In nucleotides, the CDR3 is TGCGCCAGCAGCCAAGATGTACAGGAAAGAAATCAGCCCCAGCATTTT. Its translation: CASSQDVQERNQPQHF.

The chain links TRBV28 to TRBJ2-1; D might be TRBD1 or TRBD2, each matching 9 bases. The CDR3 consists of 19 residues. Germline assignment: CDR1 MDHEN and CDR2 SYDVKM. Trimming left V 7 bases short and J 7 bases short, with 32 bases between. The CDR3 DNA reads TGTGCCAGCAACCCGGGACAGGGTTTCGCGGGAGGGCTCCGAAATGAGCAGTTCTTC. Protein product: CASNPGQGFAGGLRNEQFF.